The 26 T cell receptor beta chains below were found in one sample sequenced in a study of T cell changes during pregnancy in multiple sclerosis. TCRdb keeps only in-frame clones here, not all; method: immunoSEQ multiplex PCR. The table includes 79,000 or so clones, approximately 92% detected once. The sequencing used CD4+ T cells from peripheral blood mononuclear cells, collected before pregnancy. The origin of the receptors is a female donor with multiple sclerosis, enrolled in a pregnancy study.

This chain joins TRBV5-1 and TRBJ2-3; D perhaps matches TRBD2 (6 bases). Trimming took 0 bases from V and 1 from J, leaving 12 bases between them. Germline CDR1 reads SGHRS; CDR2 reads YFSETQ. This CDR3 is 16 amino acids long. CDR3 coding DNA: TGCGCCAGCAGCTTGGAATTGGGGGAGGGCACAGATACGCAGTATTTT. It translates to CASSLELGEGTDTQYF. The variable domain in full, completed from reference TRBV5-1 and TRBJ2-3, reads KAGVTQTPRYLIKTRGQQVTLSCSPISGHRSVSWYQQTPGQGLQFLFEYFSETQRNKGNFPGRFSGRQFSNSRSEMNVSTLELGDSALYLCASSLELGEGTDTQYFGPGTRLTVL.

This rearrangement joins TRBV6-7 to TRBJ2-3, with D perhaps matching TRBD1 (5 bases). TRBV6-7 is marked as an open reading frame, function uncertain. Trimming shortened V by 5 bases and J by 4 bases, and 13 bases separated the two germline ends. This CDR3 has 14 residues. CDR3 protein: CASSHLGVADTQYF. In DNA form, the CDR3 reads TGTGCCAGCAGTCATCTAGGGGTGGCAGATACGCAGTATTTT.

The chain employs TRBV6-5 and TRBJ2-5; TRBD1 matches 8 bases. This CDR3 contains 16 residues. The V and J ends lost 2 bases and 6 bases, in that order; junction bases with no gene match: 11. The germline gives CDR1 MNHEY, CDR2 SVGAGI. The DNA of the CDR3 is TGTGCCAGCAGTTACGCCGGACAGGGCTTGAAAAAGACCCAGTACTTC. It codes for CASSYAGQGLKKTQYF.

The chain joins TRBV15 to TRBJ1-5; D may be TRBD1 (6 bases). CDR3 length equals 14 residues. The germline CDR1 and CDR2 sequences are LNHNV and YYDKDF (reference sequence). Trimming pared 2 bases from V and 6 bases from J, leaving 11 bases between. This CDR3 reads CATSRRSRGQPQHF. CDR3 in DNA: TGTGCCACCAGCAGAAGAAGCAGGGGTCAGCCCCAGCATTTT. Together with reference TRBV15 and TRBJ1-5, the CDR3 gives the full variable domain: DAMVIQNPRYQVTQFGKPVTLSCSQTLNHNVMYWYQQKSSQAPKLLFHYYDKDFNNEADTPDNFQSRRPNTSFCFLDIRSPGLGDTAMYLCATSRRSRGQPQHFGDGTRLSIL.

V is TRBV4-1 and J is TRBJ1-1; D not certain. The CDR3 length is 18 residues. Germline CDR1 is MGHRA and CDR2 is YSYEKL. V was trimmed by 0 bases and J by 4 bases, leaving 21 bases between them. The chain's CDR3 is CASSQDEQEGGWVTEAFF. CDR3 DNA sequence: TGCGCCAGCAGCCAAGATGAGCAAGAGGGAGGGTGGGTCACTGAAGCTTTCTTT.

The rearrangement joins TRBV28 to TRBJ2-3, with 9 nucleotides matching TRBD2. The germline V gene encodes CDR1 MDHEN and CDR2 SYDVKM. Germline trimming cut 3 bases from V and 0 bases from J; bases unmatched to any gene: 4. The CDR3 extends over 16 amino acids. The CDR3 is CASSLASGVSTDTQYF. In DNA form, the CDR3 reads TGTGCCAGCAGTTTGGCTAGCGGGGTTAGCACAGATACGCAGTATTTT.

The CDR3 spells CASSQVNRNYGYTF. CDR3 coding DNA: TGTGCCAGCAGCCAAGTTAACAGAAACTATGGCTACACCTTC. The rearrangement uses TRBV14 and TRBJ1-2; D is unclear. V was cut by 1 base and J by 2 bases, with 8 bases left in between. CDR3 length equals 14 residues. Germline CDR1 is SGHDN and CDR2 is FVKESK.

The chain has TRBV4-1 and TRBJ2-7; 12 bases are a match to TRBD2. There are 15 residues in the CDR3. The trim removed 5 bases at V and 2 bases at J, leaving 4 bases unmatched. Per germline, CDR1 MGHRA and CDR2 YSYEKL. CDR3 sequence (DNA): TGCGCCAGCAGCGGAAGACTAGCGGGAGCCTACGAGCAGTACTTC. This gives the protein CASSGRLAGAYEQYF.

The genes are TRBV18 and TRBJ1-6, with a tentative D call TRBD1 (5 bases). The germline CDR1 and CDR2 sequences are KGHSH and LQKENI. Trimming pared 2 bases from V and 14 bases from J, leaving 19 bases between. This CDR3 has 15 residues. The chain's CDR3 is CASSPGWTIHQSLHF. CDR3 DNA sequence: TGTGCCAGCTCACCAGGGTGGACAATTCATCAATCCCTCCACTTT.

This clone came up a few times. The J gene is TRBJ2-2, the V gene TRBV2; 8 bases line up with TRBD1. V was pared by 4 bases and J by 5 bases, with 9 bases of the junction left unmatched. This CDR3 has 16 residues. Germline CDR1 and CDR2: SNHLY and FYNNEI. CDR3 region: CASSGSGQVRTGELFF. DNA of the CDR3: TGTGCCAGCAGTGGGTCGGGACAGGTACGGACCGGGGAGCTGTTTTTT. Using reference TRBV2 and TRBJ2-2 for the parts outside the CDR3, the full variable domain is EPEVTQTPSHQVTQMGQEVILRCVPISNHLYFYWYRQILGQKVEFLVSFYNNEISEKSEIFDDQFSVERPDGSNFTLKIRSTKLEDSAMYFCASSGSGQVRTGELFFGEGSRLTVL.

The V and J genes are TRBV29-1 and TRBJ2-2, with 8 nucleotides matching TRBD1. Germline V gene lookup returns CDR1 SQVTM and CDR2 ANQGSEA. The CDR3 has 14 amino acids. V was pared by 4 bases and J by 2 bases, with 3 bases of the junction left unmatched. CDR3 sequence: CSVAGGPNTGELFF. For the CDR3, the DNA is TGCAGCGTTGCAGGGGGCCCCAACACCGGGGAGCTGTTTTTT.

This sequence joins TRBV6-5 and TRBJ2-1, with D perhaps matching TRBD2 (6 bases). Trimming shortened V by 7 bases and J by 9 bases, and 16 bases separated the two germline ends. CDR1 is MNHEY and CDR2 is SVGAGI in the germline V gene. The CDR3 loop spans 13 amino acids. CDR3 sequence (DNA): TGTGCCAGCACCCGGGGGAGCAATGGTGAGCAGTTCTTC. This sequence encodes CASTRGSNGEQFF.

The V gene is TRBV28, the J gene TRBJ1-5; TRBD1 matches 10 bases. This CDR3 contains 15 residues. Trimming took 9 bases from V and 6 from J; bases not matched to a gene: 11. Germline V gives CDR1 MDHEN, CDR2 SYDVKM. CDR3 sequence: CASQGGTGVSQPQHF. The DNA for the CDR3 is TGTGCCAGTCAGGGGGGGACAGGGGTAAGTCAGCCCCAGCATTTT.

The rearrangement uses TRBV6-1 and TRBJ1-5; D gene unclear. The CDR3 is 14 residues long. The V end lost 6 bases, the J end lost 4 bases, and 13 bases lay between the germline ends. Germline lookup yields CDR1 MNHNS and CDR2 SASEGT. The chain's CDR3 is CASRPRLGNQPQHF. The CDR3 DNA reads TGTGCCAGCAGGCCTAGGTTAGGAAATCAGCCCCAGCATTTT.

The J gene is TRBJ2-6, the V gene TRBV19; 7 bases are shared with TRBD1. The germline gives CDR1 LNHDA, CDR2 SQIVND (reference sequence). The CDR3 totals 15 residues. After removal of 5 bases from V and 4 bases from J, the junction contained 5 bases not matched to a gene. The CDR3 sequence: CASSPTGTGANVLTF. The CDR3 DNA reads as TGTGCCAGTAGTCCGACAGGGACCGGGGCCAACGTCCTGACTTTC.

The chain joins TRBV10-3 to TRBJ2-7; 8 positions agree with TRBD1. V lost 8 bases to trimming and J lost 5 bases; unmatched junction nucleotides: 8. Germline assignment: CDR1 ENHRY and CDR2 SYGVKD. This CDR3 comprises 13 residues. The CDR3 DNA is TGTGCCATCGCGGACAGGGACGATGACGAGCAGTACTTC. This translates into CAIADRDDDEQYF.

The CDR3 nucleotides read TGTGCCAGTAGTAGCGGGAGAGAGACCCAGTACTTC. It is translated as CASSSGRETQYF. The rearrangement joins TRBV19 to TRBJ2-5; TRBD2 aligns across 7 bases. Germline lookup yields CDR1 LNHDA and CDR2 SQIVND (reference sequence). This CDR3 has 12 residues. V shed 4 bases and J 4 bases; nucleotides not matched to a gene: 0.

J is TRBJ1-2 and V is TRBV6-1; no clear D gene. The CDR3 length is 12 residues. CDR1 is MNHNS and CDR2 is SASEGT in the germline V gene. Trimming removed 3 bases at V and 1 base at J, with 3 bases between. This CDR3 is CASSDSNYGYTF. In DNA form, the CDR3 reads TGTGCCAGCAGTGACAGTAACTATGGCTACACCTTC.

About this clone itself: Other DNA variants within this sample encode the same CDR3. The gene calls are TRBV5-1 and TRBJ2-3, with D perhaps TRBD2 (5 bases). The CDR3 is 13 amino acids. The germline CDR1 and CDR2 sequences are SGHRS and YFSETQ. V lost 2 bases and J 4 bases, leaving 8 bases between the germline ends. The CDR3 nucleotides are TGCGCCAGCAGCTTTACTAGTGCAGATACGCAGTATTTT. This translates into CASSFTSADTQYF.

V gene TRBV5-5 combines with J gene TRBJ1-2; D not certain. V gave up 0 bases and J gave up 4 bases, with 16 bases separating them. CDR1 and CDR2 (germline): SGHKS, YYEKEE (reference sequence). This CDR3 has 16 residues. DNA of the CDR3: TGTGCCAGCAGCTTGGCCTATGGGGAAGGGAGCTATGGCTACACCTTC. Translation: CASSLAYGEGSYGYTF.

This rearrangement joins TRBV18 to TRBJ2-5, with D perhaps matching TRBD1 (6 bases). V shed 6 bases and J shed 4 bases, with 9 bases lying between them. CDR1 and CDR2 from the germline V gene are KGHSH and LQKENI. This CDR3 has 12 amino acids. The CDR3 sequence is CASSRDIETQYF. CDR3 nucleotide sequence: TGTGCCAGCTCGAGGGACATAGAGACCCAGTACTTC.

The gene calls are TRBV30 and TRBJ1-2; 8 positions match TRBD1. From germline, CDR1 is GTSNPN and CDR2 SVGIG (reference sequence). This CDR3 is built from 16 residues. The trim removed 4 bases at V and 6 bases at J, leaving 16 bases unmatched. The CDR3: CAWTSLRGRGRDGYTF. The CDR3 DNA sequence: TGTGCCTGGACCTCACTAAGAGGCAGGGGGCGTGATGGCTACACCTTC.

CDR3 sequence: CASTLGIPTGEQYF. CDR3 DNA sequence: TGTGCCAGCACTTTAGGGATCCCCACGGGGGAGCAGTACTTC. The chain joins TRBV2 to TRBJ2-7; perhaps TRBD2 as D (5 bases). The CDR3 is 14 amino acids. The V gene's germline CDR1 is SNHLY and CDR2 FYNNEI. V was shortened by 7 bases and J by 7 bases, with 20 bases between the two germline ends. The full variable domain, completed using reference TRBV2 and TRBJ2-7, is EPEVTQTPSHQVTQMGQEVILRCVPISNHLYFYWYRQILGQKVEFLVSFYNNEISEKSEIFDDQFSVERPDGSNFTLKIRSTKLEDSAMYFCASTLGIPTGEQYFGPGTRLTVT.

This chain joins TRBV6-5 and TRBJ2-6; 8 bases match TRBD2. The ends lost 11 bases at V and 0 bases at J; junction bases unmatched: 6. The CDR3 extends over 15 amino acids. Germline V lookup: CDR1 MNHEY, CDR2 SVGAGI. CDR3 nucleotides: TGTGCCGCCATTGCGGGAGGCTCTGGGGCCAACGTCCTGACTTTC. It translates to CAAIAGGSGANVLTF.

The rearrangement uses TRBV9 and TRBJ1-1; D may be TRBD1 (6 bases). V was cut by 0 bases and J by 3 bases, with 15 bases left in between. The germline V gene encodes CDR1 SGDLS and CDR2 YYNGEE. This CDR3 contains 16 residues. The DNA for the CDR3 is TGTGCCAGCAGCGTAGTGTCGGGGGGCATCGACACTGAAGCTTTCTTT. It yields the protein CASSVVSGGIDTEAFF.

The chain combines TRBV6-6 with TRBJ1-4; maybe TRBD1 (5 bases). Germline values: CDR1 MNHNY, CDR2 SVGAGI (reference sequence). The V gene lost 5 bases and the J gene lost 8 bases, with 9 bases spanning the gap. The CDR3 runs to 12 residues. The CDR3 region has the DNA TGTGCCAGCAGTGGGGCTTACGAAAAACTGTTTTTT. Amino acid sequence: CASSGAYEKLFF.